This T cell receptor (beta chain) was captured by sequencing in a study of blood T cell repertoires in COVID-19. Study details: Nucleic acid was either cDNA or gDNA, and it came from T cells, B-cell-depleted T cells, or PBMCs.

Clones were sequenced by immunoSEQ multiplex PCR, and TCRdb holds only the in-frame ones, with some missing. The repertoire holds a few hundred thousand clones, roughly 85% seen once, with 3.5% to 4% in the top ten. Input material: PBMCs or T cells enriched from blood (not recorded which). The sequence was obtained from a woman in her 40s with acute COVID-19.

CDR3 nucleotide sequence: TGTGCCAGCAGTGTAGGAGATTACAATGAGCAGTTCTTC. Translated: CASSVGDYNEQFF. The chain couples TRBV2 to TRBJ2-1, with no clear D. Trimming took off 4 bases at V and 4 bases at J, with 8 bases between the two ends. The V gene's germline CDR1 is SNHLY and CDR2 FYNNEI. The CDR3 is 13 amino acids.